Below are 4 T cell receptor beta chains sequenced from a single sample in a study of T-cell memory formation after mild COVID-19. TCRdb used MiXCR to reprocess the 5' RACE reads, holding one entry per CDR3 protein. The table lists roughly 480,000 distinct CDR3 sequences, approximately 25% of them singletons, with under 15% in the top ten. Sequenced sample: PBMCs or a T cell subset sorted from them (not recorded which). The source of these receptors is an adult woman who had mild COVID-19 (a few samples of this study predate the infection). Cell type and time point are not known.

The CDR3 DNA sequence: TGTGCCAGCAGCTTGGACGGGGTCTATGGCTACACCTTC. Amino acids: CASSLDGVYGYTF. This chain joins TRBV12-3 or TRBV12-4 and TRBJ1-2; no definite D call. Trimming cost V 6 bases and J 4 bases, with 12 bases left between them. This CDR3 is built from 13 residues.

The chain is built from TRBV12-3 or TRBV12-4 and TRBJ1-5; tentative D call: TRBD1 (5 bases). The CDR3 totals 14 residues. V was shortened by 2 bases and J by 3 bases, with 8 bases between the two germline ends. The CDR3 nucleotides are TGTGCCAGCAGTTTACCAGGGAACAATCAGCCCCAGCATTTT. Translating it yields CASSLPGNNQPQHF.

The chain has TRBV2 and TRBJ2-3; D tentatively fits TRBD1 or TRBD2 (5 bases each). Germline CDR1 reads SNHLY; CDR2 reads FYNNEI. Trimming left V 7 bases short and J 1 base short, with 12 bases between. This CDR3 has 14 amino acids. The CDR3 region is CASNPGLRTDTQYF. CDR3 bases: TGTGCCAGCAACCCGGGGCTCCGCACAGATACGCAGTATTTT. Combining the CDR3 with reference TRBV2 and TRBJ2-3 gives the whole variable domain EPEVTQTPSHQVTQMGQEVILRCVPISNHLYFYWYRQILGQKVEFLVSFYNNEISEKSEIFDDQFSVERPDGSNFTLKIRSTKLEDSAMYFCASNPGLRTDTQYFGPGTRLTVL.

The chain carries TRBV19 and TRBJ1-6; D is possibly TRBD1 (5 bases). This CDR3 spans 14 amino acids. Germline-derived CDR1 and CDR2 are LNHDA and SQIVND (reference sequence). Trimming took off 3 bases at V and 9 bases at J, with 12 bases between the two ends. CDR3 loop: CASSMVGGGSPLHF. CDR3 DNA sequence: TGTGCCAGTAGTATGGTCGGGGGTGGTTCACCCCTCCACTTT. The variable domain in full, with the rest retrieved from reference TRBV19 and TRBJ1-6, is DGGITQSPKYLFRKEGQNVTLSCEQNLNHDAMYWYRQDPGQGLRLIYYSQIVNDFQKGDIAEGYSVSREKKESFPLTVTSAQKNPTAFYLCASSMVGGGSPLHFGNGTRLTVT.